This TCR beta chain originates from a study of neurological immune-mediated disorders. Sample time point: technical triplicate 3. Libraries from sorted cells used 900,000 to 1,000,000 T cells (CD4+ or CD8+). The cDNA was generated by 5'RACE with 10-nucleotide random UMIs. Each CDR3 protein is one row after TCRdb ran MiXCR on the 5' RACE reads. The sample records approximately 28,000 distinct CDR3 sequences, less than 20% being singletons. The CDR3 is made up of 15 amino acids. Germline-derived CDR1 and CDR2 are SSHAT and FNYEAQ (reference sequence). Study-wide points: There were no CDR3 amino acid sequences shared by expanded clones across subjects, a result suggesting private repertoires in all groups.

This clonotype was counted only a few times. The antigen is not known. The germline gene is not matched at one end of the junction; a read error may be the cause. The TCR was taken from a female donor with HTLV-1-associated myelopathy (HAM/TSP). Material for sequencing was CD4+ T cells from blood. V and J are TRBV7-7 and TRBJ2-2, with D maybe TRBD1 (7 bases). Here the CDR3 DNA reads TGTGCTAGCAGCGGAGGGACAGCTAACACCGGGGAGCTGTTTTTT. Its protein product is CASSGGTANTGELFF.